The rows below give T cell receptor beta chains drawn from one sample of a study of T cells in Graves' hyperthyroidism and ophthalmopathy. TCRdb itself ran the multiplex PCR reads through MiXCR, one entry per CDR3 protein. The profile shows some 490,000 distinct CDR3 sequences, 20% to 25% of them singletons. The sequenced sample consisted of blood. Source of these receptors: a woman aged 70 to 79 with Graves' ophthalmopathy. Each CDR3 is given with its conserved first and last residue. A D gene is named only where the DNA matches it firmly. Size is omitted from some rows. Given values are once, few, many or a class for expanded clones.

cdr3_nt | cdr3_aa | clone_size | d_call | j_call | v_call
TGTGCCAGCAACACAGGGGGTAGTGTCTACGAGCAGTACTTC | CASNTGGSVYEQYF | few | TRBD1 | TRBJ2-7 | TRBV18
TGTGCCAGCAGTATCAACGTCAGGGGTGGCTACACCTTC | CASSINVRGGYTF | few | - | TRBJ1-2 | TRBV12-3/TRBV12-4
TGTGCCAGCTCGACCGGGGATGAGCAGTTCTTC | CASSTGDEQFF | few | - | TRBJ2-1 | TRBV12-3/TRBV12-4
TGTGCCAGCAGGCGGACTAGCGGGATCTCCTACGAGCAGTACTTC | CASRRTSGISYEQYF | - | TRBD2 | TRBJ2-7 | TRBV28
TGTGCCAGCAGTGACACTTACTATGGCTACACCTTC | CASSDTYYGYTF | many | - | TRBJ1-2 | TRBV2
TGCGCCAGCAGTCTAGCGGGAAGGGGCGATACGCAGTATTTT | CASSLAGRGDTQYF | many | TRBD2 | TRBJ2-3 | TRBV4-1
TGTGCCAGCAGTTTAGGCGGAGGTCCGGCCAAAAACATTCAGTACTTC | CASSLGGGPAKNIQYF | few | - | TRBJ2-4 | TRBV27
TGTGCCTGGATGAGTCCCGGACAGGACAATTTCTATGGCTACACCTTC | CAWMSPGQDNFYGYTF | few | TRBD1 | TRBJ1-2 | TRBV30
TGTGCCTGGAAAGAAGGGGCGTATGAAAAACTGTTTTTT | CAWKEGAYEKLFF | - | - | TRBJ1-4 | TRBV30
TGTGCCAGCAGCCAAGCCAAGATTGAAAATGAGCAGTTCTTC | CASSQAKIENEQFF | few | - | TRBJ2-1 | TRBV3-1
TGTGCCAGCAGCCACCTTCCGGGACACCGCACAGATACGCAGTATTTT | CASSHLPGHRTDTQYF | - | - | TRBJ2-3 | TRBV6-1
TGTGCCACCATGAGCCCGATTACCATCGAGCAGTACTTC | CATMSPITIEQYF | many | - | TRBJ2-7 | TRBV28
TGCGCCAGCAGCTTAGACGTCGGTAGCAATCAGCCCCAGCATTTT | CASSLDVGSNQPQHF | many | - | TRBJ1-5 | TRBV5-1
TGTGCCAGCAGTTTATCGACTAGTAGTATGAATGAGCAGTTCTTC | CASSLSTSSMNEQFF | few | - | TRBJ2-1 | TRBV7-6